This T cell receptor beta chain derives from a study of sequential checkpoint blockade in melanoma. V was pared by 2 bases and J by 8 bases, with 15 bases between. This CDR3 comprises 15 residues. CDR1 is MDHEN and CDR2 is SYDVKM in the germline V gene. Sequencing used immunoSEQ multiplex PCR; TCRdb keeps in-frame clones, though not all of them. Among 4,000 to 5,000 clones listed, about 40% were seen once. As for treatment: randomized to nivolumab then ipilimumab (arm A) or the reverse (arm B). The rearrangement uses TRBV28 and TRBJ1-4; no definite D call. This TCR came from a human donor with melanoma. The source was tumor tissue (inferred from file names), collected from a patient given nivolumab and ipilimumab in sequence. CDR3 sequence: CASSLSWPNGEKLFF. The CDR3, as DNA: TGTGCCAGCAGTTTAAGCTGGCCGAACGGGGAAAAACTGTTTTTT.